Following are 27 T cell receptor beta chains from one sample sequenced in a study of somatic mutations in cytotoxic T cells in rheumatoid arthritis. The data were produced by immunoSEQ multiplex PCR, yet TCRdb's version contains in-frame clones alone and is incomplete. The sample has about 19,000 clones; around 85% are singletons. Sequencing used CD8+ T cells sorted from blood. These receptors originate from a woman aged 40-49 years with rheumatoid arthritis.

This chain uses TRBV11-1 with TRBJ1-1, with 8 bases that match TRBD1. Germline CDR1 is SGHAT and CDR2 is FQDESV (reference sequence). V was pared by 5 bases and J by 0 bases, with 5 bases of the junction left unmatched. This CDR3 has 15 residues. CDR3: CASSRGTGMNTEAFF. The CDR3 coding sequence is TGTGCCAGCAGCCGGGGGACAGGTATGAACACTGAAGCTTTCTTT.

This chain links TRBV5-6 with TRBJ1-2, with D maybe TRBD1 (6 bases). V was shortened by 4 bases and J by 4 bases, with 14 bases between the two germline ends. Germline CDR1 and CDR2: SGHDT and YYEEEE. CDR3 size: 14 residues. The CDR3 sequence: CASSEGTSSYGYTF. CDR3 coding DNA: TGTGCCAGCAGCGAAGGGACATCCTCCTATGGCTACACCTTC.

The chain combines TRBV4-1 with TRBJ1-4, with TRBD1 matching 9 bases. The length of the CDR3 is 17 residues. Germline assignment: CDR1 MGHRA and CDR2 YSYEKL. Unmatched junction bases numbered 8, after V lost 6 bases and J lost 0 bases. CDR3 bases: TGCGCCAGCAGTCTTCGACAGGGGGTAGCAACTAATGAAAAACTGTTTTTT. Its translation: CASSLRQGVATNEKLFF.

This chain uses TRBV4-1 with TRBJ2-3; a weak D match, TRBD1 (5 bases). V was shortened by 4 bases and J by 4 bases, with 21 bases between the two germline ends. Germline V CDR1 and CDR2: MGHRA, YSYEKL. This CDR3 has 17 residues. The CDR3 protein is CASSLSVGPGYADTQYF. The DNA for the CDR3 is TGCGCCAGCAGCCTAAGCGTCGGGCCAGGGTACGCAGATACGCAGTATTTT.

V usage is TRBV9 and J usage is TRBJ2-3; a weak D match, TRBD2 (5 bases). From germline, CDR1 is SGDLS and CDR2 YYNGEE. The CDR3 covers 15 residues. The V end lost 2 bases, the J end lost 2 bases, and 12 bases lay between the germline ends. Here the CDR3 reads CASSVFSGDTDTQYF. The CDR3 DNA reads as TGTGCCAGCAGCGTCTTCAGCGGAGACACAGATACGCAGTATTTT.

The chain couples TRBV7-8 to TRBJ2-6; TRBD1 aligns across 8 bases. CDR1 is SGHVS and CDR2 is FQNEAQ in the germline V gene. The V gene end was trimmed by 4 bases and the J gene end by 2 bases; junction bases not matched to a gene: 4. This CDR3 has 16 residues. For the CDR3, the DNA is TGTGCCAGCAGCTCAGGACAGGGAACTGGGGCCAACGTCCTGACTTTC. This sequence encodes CASSSGQGTGANVLTF.

V usage is TRBV27 and J usage is TRBJ1-6; D is unresolved. Trimming shortened V by 3 bases and J by 7 bases, and 7 bases separated the two germline ends. Germline loops: CDR1 MNHEY, CDR2 SMNVEV (reference sequence). This CDR3 comprises 13 residues. The CDR3: CASSLGPNSPLHF. In DNA, the CDR3 is TGTGCCAGCAGTTTGGGCCCCAATTCACCCCTCCACTTT.

As concerns this clone: One end of the junction varies from germline; a read error may be responsible. Other DNA sequences in this specimen translate into the identical CDR3. The chain joins TRBV5-1 to TRBJ2-3; a possible D gene is TRBD1 (5 bases). The CDR3 spans 15 residues. Germline V gene lookup returns CDR1 SGHRS and CDR2 YFSETQ. Here the CDR3 DNA reads TGCGCCAGCAGTTTGGCAGGGTTCTCCACAGATACGCAGTATTTT. It is translated as CASSLAGFSTDTQYF.

The chain has TRBV4-1 and TRBJ2-3; perhaps TRBD1 as D (6 bases). Per the germline V gene, CDR1 is MGHRA and CDR2 is YSYEKL. V lost 3 bases and J 3 bases, leaving 16 bases between the germline ends. The CDR3 contains 16 residues. The CDR3 sequence: CASSHFPGGETDTQYF. CDR3 nucleotides: TGCGCCAGCAGCCATTTCCCTGGGGGCGAGACAGATACGCAGTATTTT.

The V call is TRBV4-1, the J call TRBJ2-3; D is perhaps TRBD1 (5 bases). The CDR3 loop spans 16 amino acids. V dropped 1 base and J dropped 1 base, with 12 bases sitting between them. Germline values: CDR1 MGHRA, CDR2 YSYEKL. CDR3 nucleotides: TGCGCCAGCAGCCAAGCGGATAGGGGCGGCACAGATACGCAGTATTTT. It specifies CASSQADRGGTDTQYF.

The chain couples TRBV4-1 to TRBJ2-5; D is possibly TRBD2 (6 bases). The CDR3 has 14 residues. The ends were cut back, 4 bases at V and 4 bases at J, with 13 bases in the middle. Germline loops: CDR1 MGHRA, CDR2 YSYEKL. The DNA of the CDR3 is TGCGCCAGCAGCCTTGTGGGGGGTGGAGAGACCCAGTACTTC. It specifies CASSLVGGGETQYF.

The V and J genes are TRBV4-1 and TRBJ2-2, with 7 bases identical to TRBD2. Germline V lookup: CDR1 MGHRA, CDR2 YSYEKL. V shed 4 bases, J shed 0 bases, and the junction held 5 bases outside the gene matches. The CDR3 length is 16 residues. The CDR3 DNA follows: TGCGCCAGCAGCCCCTATAGCGGGTCGAACACCGGGGAGCTGTTTTTT. As protein: CASSPYSGSNTGELFF.

This clone was detected once. The V call is TRBV5-6, the J call TRBJ2-7, with D perhaps TRBD1 (5 bases). The germline V gene has CDR1 SGHDT and CDR2 YYEEEE. The CDR3 extends over 18 amino acids. V was cut by 6 bases and J by 0 bases, with 25 bases left in between. The CDR3 sequence: CASTISLWGTESSYEQYF. For the CDR3, the DNA is TGTGCCAGCACCATTTCCCTATGGGGCACAGAAAGCTCCTACGAGCAGTACTTC.

The J gene is TRBJ1-5, the V gene TRBV6-1; 8 positions match TRBD1. Unmatched junction bases numbered 4, after V lost 5 bases and J lost 1 base. Germline V gene data show CDR1 as MNHNS and CDR2 as SASEGT. This CDR3 spans 15 amino acids. The CDR3, as DNA: TGTGCCAGCAGTCGGGACAGGATAAGCAATCAGCCCCAGCATTTT. It yields the protein CASSRDRISNQPQHF.

The chain links TRBV5-4 to TRBJ1-2, with 8 bases fitting TRBD1. The V segment lost 5 bases and the J segment 6 bases; nucleotides outside the gene matches: 6. CDR3 size: 13 residues. Per germline, CDR1 SGHNT and CDR2 YYREEE (reference sequence). The CDR3 region is CASSFDRGDGYTF. The CDR3 DNA sequence: TGTGCCAGCAGTTTCGACAGGGGCGATGGCTACACCTTC.

This chain uses TRBV7-2 with TRBJ2-6; D perhaps matches TRBD2 (6 bases). Between the trimmed V and J ends, which lost 2 bases and 4 bases, there was a span of 18 bases. Per germline, CDR1 SGHTA and CDR2 FQGNSA. The CDR3 totals 18 residues. CDR3 sequence: CASSLLSQGGAGANVLTF. The CDR3 nucleotides are TGTGCCAGCAGCTTATTAAGCCAGGGAGGAGCAGGGGCCAACGTCCTGACTTTC.

This clone was seen a few times. This rearrangement joins TRBV4-2 to TRBJ1-3; D remains unclear. Deletions cut 0 bases from V and 0 bases from J, with 6 bases between. The CDR3 contains 15 residues. Germline V lookup: CDR1 LGHNA, CDR2 YNFKEQ. CDR3 sequence (DNA): TGTGCCAGCAGCCAAGATAAGAGCTCTGGAAACACCATATATTTT. It is translated as CASSQDKSSGNTIYF.

The rearrangement links TRBV2 to TRBJ2-4, with D possibly TRBD2 on 7 matching bases. CDR3 length: 15 residues. Trimming cost V 7 bases and J 4 bases, with 17 bases left between them. Germline lookup yields CDR1 SNHLY and CDR2 FYNNEI. CDR3 sequence reads: CASKEGGGIKNIQYF. In DNA form, the CDR3 reads TGTGCCAGCAAGGAAGGGGGGGGAATAAAAAACATTCAGTACTTC.

Of note for this clone: At one end the junction does not follow the germline gene, possibly because of a read error. This chain uses TRBV5-1 with TRBJ1-1; perhaps TRBD1 as D (6 bases). Looked up from germline, CDR1 is SGHRS and CDR2 is YFSETQ. This CDR3 region has 13 residues. The CDR3 bases are TGCGCCAGCAGCTGGGTGGGGGACACAGAAGCTTTCTTT. As protein: CASSWVGDTEAFF.

The J gene is TRBJ1-6, the V gene TRBV27, with 7 nucleotides matching TRBD1. V was clipped by 3 bases and J by 9 bases; unmatched bases: 14. CDR3 length: 17 amino acids. Germline values: CDR1 MNHEY, CDR2 SMNVEV (reference sequence). CDR3 in DNA: TGTGCCAGCAGTTTGGTAGTTGGTGGGACAGACCTTTCACCCCTCCACTTT. It translates to CASSLVVGGTDLSPLHF.

The rearrangement uses TRBV6-1 and TRBJ2-1, with TRBD2 matching over 9 bases. V dropped 3 bases and J dropped 0; count of bases not matched to a gene: 6. Germline CDR1 reads MNHNS; CDR2 reads SASEGT. CDR3 length: 17 residues. This CDR3 reads CASSDPSGVSSYNEQFF. In DNA form, the CDR3 reads TGTGCCAGCAGTGACCCTAGCGGGGTCAGCTCCTACAATGAGCAGTTCTTC.

The chain uses TRBV9 and TRBJ2-1; D possibly corresponds to TRBD1 (6 bases). Germline lookup yields CDR1 SGDLS and CDR2 YYNGEE. The V end was cut by 4 bases, the J end by 8 bases, with 10 bases between. The CDR3 covers 12 residues. The CDR3 is CASSSGHYEQFF. As DNA, the CDR3 is TGTGCCAGCAGCTCGGGACATTATGAGCAGTTCTTC.

The chain joins TRBV2 to TRBJ1-2; D is unresolved. The germline CDR1 and CDR2 sequences are SNHLY and FYNNEI. The CDR3 sequence is 14 residues long. In nucleotides, the CDR3 is TGTGCACCCAGGAGGAGAGGAAGGGAGGATGGCTACACCTTC. As protein: CAPRRRGREDGYTF.

This chain uses TRBV5-1 with TRBJ2-7, with a tentative D call TRBD1 (5 bases). Germline CDR1 SGHRS, CDR2 YFSETQ. CDR3 size: 13 residues. Trimming took off 5 bases at V and 6 bases at J, with 15 bases between the two ends. CDR3 amino acids: CASSGKRGGEQYF. As DNA, the CDR3 is TGCGCCAGCAGTGGGAAAAGGGGTGGCGAGCAGTACTTC. Variable domain in full (rest from reference TRBV5-1 and TRBJ2-7): KAGVTQTPRYLIKTRGQQVTLSCSPISGHRSVSWYQQTPGQGLQFLFEYFSETQRNKGNFPGRFSGRQFSNSRSEMNVSTLELGDSALYLCASSGKRGGEQYFGPGTRLTVT.

This rearrangement joins TRBV2 to TRBJ1-4; 11 positions match TRBD1. Germline trimming cut 5 bases from V and 6 bases from J; bases unmatched to any gene: 8. The germline gives CDR1 SNHLY, CDR2 FYNNEI. This CDR3 spans 16 amino acids. CDR3 residues: CASSTDRDRGYEKLFF. The CDR3 coding sequence is TGTGCCAGCAGTACCGACCGGGACAGGGGGTATGAAAAACTGTTTTTT.

The rearrangement joins TRBV5-1 to TRBJ2-1, with 9 bases aligning to TRBD2. The CDR3 contains 15 residues. Germline assignment: CDR1 SGHRS and CDR2 YFSETQ. The V segment lost 4 bases and the J segment 8 bases; nucleotides outside the gene matches: 10. CDR3 DNA sequence: TGCGCCAGCAGCCCGGGACTAGCCCCATGGGATGAGCAGTTCTTC. As protein: CASSPGLAPWDEQFF.

The chain combines TRBV5-1 with TRBJ2-2; 7 nucleotides match TRBD2. CDR3 length equals 16 residues. Germline CDR1 reads SGHRS; CDR2 reads YFSETQ. Losses at the gene ends were 3 bases for V and 5 bases for J; bases not matched to a gene: 10. CDR3 nucleotides: TGCGCCAGCAGCTCCCCCGTTGGGGGGGGAACCGGGGAGCTGTTTTTT. This translates into CASSSPVGGGTGELFF.